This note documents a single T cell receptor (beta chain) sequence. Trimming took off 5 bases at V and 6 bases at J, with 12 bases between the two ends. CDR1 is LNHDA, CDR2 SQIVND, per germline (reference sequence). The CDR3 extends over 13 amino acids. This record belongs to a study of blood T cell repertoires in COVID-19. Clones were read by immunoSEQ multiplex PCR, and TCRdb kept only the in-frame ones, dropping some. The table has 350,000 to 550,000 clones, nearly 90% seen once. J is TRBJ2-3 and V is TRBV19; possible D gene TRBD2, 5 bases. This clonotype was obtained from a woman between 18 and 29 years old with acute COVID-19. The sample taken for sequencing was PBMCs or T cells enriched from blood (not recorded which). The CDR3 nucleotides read TGTGCCAGTAGTTCCGGACCGGGGGATACGCAGTATTTT. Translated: CASSSGPGDTQYF.